A selection of T cell receptor beta chains follows, all from one sample in a study of response to subunit inactivated influenza vaccine. TCRdb itself ran the RT-PCR reads through MiXCR, one entry per CDR3 protein. Of 450,000 to 700,000 distinct CDR3 sequences in the sample, 11% to 15% were seen once. Sequencing used PBMCs from blood, obtained 11 to 12 days after vaccination. The receptors were sampled from a man in his forties or fifties who received an inactivated influenza vaccine. The CDR3 runs from the conserved cysteine through the conserved F or W. The D gene is left open where the match is weak. Clone size is stated in some rows and not others, as once, few, many or a class when expanded.

abundance	d_gene	v_gene	j_gene	CDR3aa	CDR3nt
few	TRBD2	TRBV5-1	TRBJ2-7	CASRQGLAGGPSYEQYF	TGCGCCAGCAGGCAGGGACTAGCGGGAGGGCCGTCCTACGAGCAGTACTTC
many	.	TRBV20-1	TRBJ2-1	CSAGGSSGNNEQFF	TGCAGTGCTGGCGGAAGTAGCGGCAACAATGAGCAGTTCTTC
few	TRBD1	TRBV2	TRBJ2-7	CASRTGGASYEQYF	TGTGCCAGCAGAACAGGGGGCGCGAGTTACGAGCAGTACTTC
.	.	TRBV19	TRBJ1-6	CASSPRSGVTPLHF	TGTGCCAGTAGCCCGAGGTCAGGGGTGACACCCCTCCACTTT
few	TRBD2	TRBV7-3	TRBJ2-5	CASSSGHSAGEVQYF	TGTGCCAGCAGCTCTGGACATTCAGCGGGAGAGGTCCAGTACTTC
few	.	TRBV24-1	TRBJ2-1	CATSDFRGDYYNEQFF	TGTGCCACCAGTGATTTTCGGGGTGACTACTACAATGAGCAGTTCTTC
few	TRBD1	TRBV15	TRBJ1-5	CATQGVGQPQHF	TGTGCCACCCAGGGGGTCGGTCAGCCCCAGCATTTT
few	TRBD1	TRBV28	TRBJ2-7	CASSSTGSRSSYEQYF	TGTGCCAGCAGTTCGACAGGGTCAAGGAGCTCCTACGAGCAGTACTTC
few	.	TRBV28	TRBJ1-5	CASRQETGYQPQHF	TGTGCCAGCAGACAGGAAACAGGGTATCAGCCCCAGCATTTT
.	TRBD2	TRBV20-1	TRBJ2-1	CSARSREGYNEQFF	TGCAGTGCTAGATCGCGGGAGGGTTACAATGAGCAGTTCTTC
many	.	TRBV5-1	TRBJ2-7	CASSLDGRTYEQYF	TGTGCCAGCAGCTTAGACGGAAGGACCTACGAGCAGTACTTC
many	.	TRBV3-1	TRBJ2-5	CASSQDTSKETQYF	TGTGCCAGCAGCCAAGATACGAGTAAAGAGACCCAGTACTTC
few	TRBD1	TRBV7-9	TRBJ2-7	CASRPTGGSEQYF	TGTGCCAGCAGGCCGACAGGGGGCAGCGAGCAGTACTTC
few	TRBD2	TRBV20-1	TRBJ2-3	CSARVAGPTDTQYF	TGCAGTGCTAGGGTAGCGGGTCCCACAGATACGCAGTATTTT
few	TRBD1	TRBV6-2/TRBV6-3	TRBJ2-4	CASSTRTGGPGDIQYF	TGTGCCAGCAGTACACGGACAGGGGGACCTGGGGACATTCAGTACTTC
.	.	TRBV7-9	TRBJ2-2	CASSLAAGPSPPGELFF	TGTGCCAGCAGCTTAGCGGCAGGGCCAAGCCCTCCCGGGGAGCTGTTTTTT
few	TRBD1	TRBV6-5	TRBJ2-5	CASSSFRQGTQYF	TGTGCCAGCAGTTCGTTTAGACAGGGGACCCAGTACTTC
few	.	TRBV7-9	TRBJ2-3	CASSLFGADTQYF	TGTGCCAGCAGCTTATTCGGGGCAGATACGCAGTATTTT
.	.	TRBV4-1	TRBJ2-4	CASSQGDSWNIQYF	TGCGCCAGCAGCCAAGGGGACTCTTGGAACATTCAGTACTTC
few	.	TRBV11-2	TRBJ2-7	CASSRSHGHKTTYEQYF	TGTGCCAGCAGTCGATCGCACGGACACAAGACCACCTACGAGCAGTACTTC
few	.	TRBV15	TRBJ2-3	CATSRVGRDTQYF	TGTGCCACCAGCAGAGTAGGGAGGGATACGCAGTATTTT
.	.	TRBV2	TRBJ2-2	CATPGGAAESGELFF	TGTGCCACCCCAGGGGGGGCTGCCGAAAGCGGGGAGCTGTTTTTT
.	.	TRBV20-1	TRBJ2-2	CSAMGVVQTGELFF	TGCAGTGCTATGGGAGTAGTCCAGACCGGGGAGCTGTTTTTT
many	.	TRBV20-1	TRBJ2-3	CSAEVGGGRGTDTQYF	TGCAGTGCTGAAGTAGGTGGGGGACGCGGCACAGATACGCAGTATTTT
.	TRBD1	TRBV7-9	TRBJ1-5	CASSFGQGSPQHF	TGTGCCAGCAGCTTTGGACAGGGGAGTCCCCAGCATTTT
.	.	TRBV20-1	TRBJ2-5	CSATFGGLVSQETQYF	TGCAGTGCTACCTTCGGGGGTCTAGTCTCCCAAGAGACCCAGTACTTC
many	.	TRBV2	TRBJ2-7	CASSAQGRDEQYF	TGTGCCAGCAGTGCACAGGGGAGGGACGAGCAGTACTTC
few	.	TRBV7-2	TRBJ1-2	CASSLTNAPYGYTF	TGTGCCAGCAGCTTAACAAACGCGCCTTATGGCTACACCTTC
few	TRBD2	TRBV5-1	TRBJ2-2	CASSPVPGLAGGRVTGELFF	TGCGCCAGCAGCCCGGTCCCCGGACTAGCGGGGGGGCGCGTCACCGGGGAGCTGTTTTTT
few	.	TRBV11-2	TRBJ2-7	CASSSDGTTVEQYF	TGTGCCAGCAGCTCCGATGGGACGACGGTGGAGCAGTACTTC
many	.	TRBV18	TRBJ1-4	CASSPAGTFNEKLFF	TGTGCCAGCTCTCCGGCCGGGACATTTAATGAAAAACTGTTTTTT
few	.	TRBV3-1	TRBJ2-5	CASSQDYWRSSGETQYF	TGTGCCAGCAGCCAAGACTATTGGCGATCCAGCGGAGAGACCCAGTACTTC
many	.	TRBV12-3/TRBV12-4	TRBJ2-7	CASSAGAVYEQYF	TGTGCCAGCAGTGCAGGGGCGGTCTACGAGCAGTACTTC
few	.	TRBV6-2/TRBV6-3	TRBJ2-1	CASTPGVDEQFF	TGTGCCAGCACCCCGGGAGTCGATGAGCAGTTCTTC
.	TRBD1	TRBV20-1	TRBJ2-1	CTRGNNEQFF	TGCACCAGGGGGAACAATGAGCAGTTCTTC
many	.	TRBV6-1	TRBJ2-3	CASRFLRGDTQYF	TGTGCCAGCAGGTTCCTTAGGGGAGATACGCAGTATTTT
few	.	TRBV6-1	TRBJ1-2	CASTHPGTGRGYTF	TGTGCCAGCACCCACCCAGGGACCGGGAGGGGCTACACCTTC
many	TRBD2	TRBV27	TRBJ2-1	CASSLSGTSSYEQFF	TGTGCCAGCAGTTTATCGGGGACTAGCTCATATGAGCAGTTCTTC
few	.	TRBV2	TRBJ2-3	CASTERDFSTDTQYF	TGTGCCAGCACCGAGAGGGATTTTAGCACAGATACGCAGTATTTT
.	TRBD2	TRBV7-2	TRBJ2-7	CASSLASGGSYEQYF	TGTGCCAGCAGCTTAGCAAGCGGGGGCTCCTACGAGCAGTACTTC
.	.	TRBV5-1	TRBJ2-7	CASSLETGSYEQYF	TGCGCCAGCAGCTTAGAAACAGGCTCCTACGAGCAGTACTTC
.	TRBD1	TRBV5-5	TRBJ1-5	CASSSDRGGNNQPQHF	TGTGCCAGCAGCTCGGACAGGGGAGGTAACAATCAGCCCCAGCATTTT
.	TRBD2	TRBV7-8	TRBJ2-2	CASSQGTSGRTRAGELFF	TGTGCCAGCAGCCAGGGGACTAGCGGGAGGACGAGGGCCGGGGAGCTGTTTTTT
few	TRBD2	TRBV4-2	TRBJ2-7	CASSQEPGLVTYEQYF	TGTGCCAGCAGCCAAGAGCCGGGACTAGTTACCTACGAGCAGTACTTC
.	TRBD1	TRBV29-1	TRBJ1-1	CSVDYRGRGEAFF	TGCAGCGTAGACTACAGGGGGCGAGGTGAAGCTTTCTTT
few	.	TRBV4-2	TRBJ1-5	CASSQEDRSNQPQHF	TGTGCCAGCAGCCAGGAAGACAGGAGCAATCAGCCCCAGCATTTT
.	.	TRBV10-3	TRBJ1-4	CAISVGANEKLFF	TGTGCCATCAGTGTGGGTGCTAATGAAAAACTGTTTTTT
many	.	TRBV5-1	TRBJ2-1	CASSLSGGEQFF	TGCGCCAGCAGCTTGTCCGGCGGTGAGCAGTTCTTC
.	.	TRBV7-9	TRBJ2-7	CASSLGRDYSYEQYF	TGTGCCAGCAGCTTAGGGCGGGATTACTCCTACGAGCAGTACTTC
.	.	TRBV6-5	TRBJ1-1	CASSQNSKAFF	TGTGCCAGCAGTCAGAATAGTAAAGCTTTCTTT
few	.	TRBV29-1	TRBJ2-6	CSVEDSGSGANVLTF	TGCAGCGTTGAAGATTCAGGGTCTGGGGCCAACGTCCTGACTTTC
.	.	TRBV7-2	TRBJ2-5	CASSPSPGHASQTQYF	TGTGCCAGCAGCCCGTCACCGGGACACGCCAGCCAGACCCAGTACTTC